The T cell receptor beta chain described here comes from a study of monozygotic twins with inflammatory bowel disease. Study observations and caveats: Differing immunosuppressive treatments may have added variability to patient repertoires. Clonotype overlap with others was lower in IBD patients than in healthy twins, a difference that was greatest with disease activity.

Each donor supplied about 2.4 ml of blood. Germline V CDR1 and CDR2: MGHDK, SYGVNS. CDR3 length equals 15 residues. Template switching incorporated UMIs with a 6-nucleotide sample barcode. TCRdb re-called the 5' RACE reads and catalogs CDR3 proteins one per entry, DNA excluded. The record lists over 90,000 distinct CDR3 sequences, of which the ten most abundant hold about 2%. Turning to this clonotype: Antigen: not known.

The sequencing input was blood. This rearrangement joins TRBV25-1 to TRBJ2-1; as DNA is missing, the TRBD1 call by TCRdb cannot be tested. The TCR originated in a human donor with ulcerative colitis or Crohn's disease, or a healthy co-twin of an affected twin (not recorded which). The CDR3 is CASQDSLVSYNEQFF.